This T cell receptor (beta chain) was found in a study of T cell changes during pregnancy in multiple sclerosis. Profiled with immunoSEQ multiplex PCR; TCRdb holds only in-frame clones, not every one. The table has about 40,000 clones, just under 95% seen once; the top ten hold about 8.5%. CDR1 ENHRY and CDR2 SYGVKD come from the germline V gene. The CDR3 covers 15 residues. The ends lost 2 bases at V and 4 bases at J; junction bases unmatched: 4. The TCR was taken from a female donor with multiple sclerosis, enrolled in a pregnancy study. V is TRBV10-3 and J is TRBJ2-2; TRBD1 matches at 7 bases. This specimen consisted of CD8+ T cells from peripheral blood mononuclear cells, obtained in the third trimester of pregnancy. The CDR3 nucleotides read TGTGCCATCAGTGAGGGGACAGACCCCACCGGGGAGCTGTTTTTT. Its translation: CAISEGTDPTGELFF.